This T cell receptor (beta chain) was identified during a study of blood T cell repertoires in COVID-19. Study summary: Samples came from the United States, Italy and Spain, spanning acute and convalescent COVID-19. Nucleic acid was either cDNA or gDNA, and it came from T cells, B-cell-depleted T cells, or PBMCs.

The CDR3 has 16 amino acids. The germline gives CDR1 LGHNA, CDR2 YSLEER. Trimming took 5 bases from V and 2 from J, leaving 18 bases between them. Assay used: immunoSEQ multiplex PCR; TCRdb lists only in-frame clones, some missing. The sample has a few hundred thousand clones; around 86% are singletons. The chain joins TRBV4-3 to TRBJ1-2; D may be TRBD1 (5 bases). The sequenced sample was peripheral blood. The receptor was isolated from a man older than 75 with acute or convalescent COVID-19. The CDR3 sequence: CASSADVGAVNYGYTF. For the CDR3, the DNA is TGCGCCAGCAGCGCCGATGTAGGGGCAGTCAACTATGGCTACACCTTC.